A single sample gave rise to the 30 T cell receptor beta chains below, sequenced in a study of blood T cell repertoires in COVID-19 (dated by TCRdb to about 2020). The library was produced with the immunoSEQ multiplex PCR assay. What TCRdb holds here is the immuneACCESS table cut down to in-frame rearrangements. Part of the clones is not present; checked against another copy, under half of the missing clones reflect an unresolved V gene, and the others are unexplained. For this sample there are 150,000 to 200,000 clones; roughly four fifths appear just once. Jointly, the top ten make up 1.5% of the sample. The sequencing sample was made of peripheral blood. The receptors stem from a human donor in a cohort sampled during active COVID-19.

J is TRBJ2-7 and V is TRBV28; 9 nucleotides match TRBD2. This CDR3 contains 16 residues. CDR1 is MDHEN and CDR2 is SYDVKM in the germline V gene. J lost 6 bases, V lost 2 bases, and 11 bases had no gene match. CDR3 sequence reads: CASSLRPLAGSGEQYF. The CDR3 DNA follows: TGTGCCAGCAGTTTAAGGCCCCTAGCGGGATCAGGCGAGCAGTACTTC. Full variable domain (rest looked up from reference TRBV28 and TRBJ2-7): DVKVTQSSRYLVKRTGEKVFLECVQDMDHENMFWYRQDPGLGLRLIYFSYDVKMKEKGDIPEGYSVSREKKERFSLILESASTNQTSMYLCASSLRPLAGSGEQYFGPGTRLTVT.

This rearrangement joins TRBV7-2 to TRBJ1-5; D remains ambiguous. The CDR3 length is 13 residues. CDR1 and CDR2 from the germline V gene are SGHTA and FQGNSA. V lost 0 bases, J lost 6 bases, and 6 bases lay in between. The CDR3 region has the DNA TGTGCCAGCAGCTTAGCGTATCGTCAGCCCCAGCATTTT. It translates to CASSLAYRQPQHF. Variable domain in full (rest from reference TRBV7-2 and TRBJ1-5): GAGVSQSPSNKVTEKGKDVELRCDPISGHTALYWYRQSLGQGLEFLIYFQGNSAPDKSGLPSDRFSAERTGGSVSTLTIQRTQQEDSAVYLCASSLAYRQPQHFGDGTRLSIL.

The V gene is TRBV5-1, the J gene TRBJ2-2; a weak D match, TRBD1 (6 bases). This CDR3 spans 15 amino acids. Trimming left V 3 bases short and J 2 bases short, with 11 bases between. Germline V gene sequence: CDR1 SGHRS, CDR2 YFSETQ. As DNA, the CDR3 is TGCGCCAGCAGCTCATCGACAGGCAACACCGGGGAGCTGTTTTTT. This translates into CASSSSTGNTGELFF.

The chain uses TRBV6-2 or TRBV6-3 and TRBJ1-2; no reliable D call. The CDR3 extends over 14 amino acids. Trimming removed 5 bases at V and 3 bases at J, with 13 bases between. Germline V CDR1 and CDR2: MNHEY, SVGEGT. CDR3 bases: TGTGCCAGCAGTCTTTCAGGAATAGACTATGGCTACACCTTC. Its protein is CASSLSGIDYGYTF.

CDR3 protein: CASSRYVPMSEQYF. CDR3 nucleotides: TGCGCCAGCAGCCGGTACGTCCCAATGAGCGAGCAGTACTTC. The V gene is TRBV4-1, the J gene TRBJ2-7; no reliable D call. The ends were cut back, 4 bases at V and 6 bases at J, with 16 bases in the middle. This CDR3 contains 14 residues. Germline V gene data show CDR1 as MGHRA and CDR2 as YSYEKL.

CDR3 coding DNA: TGTGCCAGCAGCCCGCCCCCCGGCCTCGGGGGAAATTCACCCCTCCACTTT. Translated, it gives CASSPPPGLGGNSPLHF. V is TRBV5-5 and J is TRBJ1-6; D is perhaps TRBD1 (5 bases). V was shortened by 4 bases and J by 7 bases, with 21 bases between the two germline ends. This CDR3 is 17 amino acids long. The germline V gene has CDR1 SGHKS and CDR2 YYEKEE (reference sequence).

The CDR3 region is CASSYRNQGEQFF. The CDR3 nucleotides are TGTGCCAGCAGTTACAGAAATCAGGGTGAGCAGTTCTTC. The rearrangement joins TRBV6-6 to TRBJ2-1, with D perhaps matching TRBD1 (5 bases). Trimming left V 2 bases short and J 9 bases short, with 11 bases between. This CDR3 contains 13 residues. Germline CDR1 MNHNY, CDR2 SVGAGI (reference sequence).

J is TRBJ1-1 and V is TRBV5-1; D unresolved. V dropped 1 base and J dropped 0 bases, with 7 bases sitting between them. There are 14 residues in the CDR3. CDR1 and CDR2 (germline): SGHRS, YFSETQ. The CDR3 DNA follows: TGCGCCAGCAGCTTGCTAGATCTGAACACTGAAGCTTTCTTT. Encoded protein: CASSLLDLNTEAFF. Filled out from reference TRBV5-1 and TRBJ1-1, the complete variable domain reads KAGVTQTPRYLIKTRGQQVTLSCSPISGHRSVSWYQQTPGQGLQFLFEYFSETQRNKGNFPGRFSGRQFSNSRSEMNVSTLELGDSALYLCASSLLDLNTEAFFGQGTRLTVV.

The chain links TRBV6-5 to TRBJ2-7; 9 nucleotides match TRBD1. Losses at the gene ends were 2 bases for V and 5 bases for J; bases not matched to a gene: 10. The germline V gene encodes CDR1 MNHEY and CDR2 SVGAGI. The CDR3 consists of 16 residues. The DNA of the CDR3 is TGTGCCAGCAGTTACGGTCGGAGGGACAGGGCCCACGAGCAGTACTTC. It yields the protein CASSYGRRDRAHEQYF.

The chain uses TRBV6-2 or TRBV6-3 and TRBJ2-4; tentative D call: TRBD2 (6 bases). Germline V gene lookup returns CDR1 MNHEY and CDR2 SVGEGT. The CDR3 runs to 16 residues. V dropped 4 bases and J dropped 4 bases, with 17 bases sitting between them. The DNA for the CDR3 is TGTGCCAGCAGTTTAGCTGGTGGGGCGGGAAAAAACATTCAGTACTTC. Translating it yields CASSLAGGAGKNIQYF.

The chain carries TRBV7-2 and TRBJ2-6; tentative D call: TRBD1 (5 bases). V lost 4 bases and J 4 bases, leaving 8 bases between the germline ends. The germline gives CDR1 SGHTA, CDR2 FQGNSA. This CDR3 comprises 14 residues. Here the CDR3 DNA reads TGTGCCAGCAGCTACACAGGAGGGGCCAACGTCCTGACTTTC. Its translation: CASSYTGGANVLTF.

J is TRBJ2-2 and V is TRBV19; the match to TRBD1 covers 10 bases. The length of the CDR3 is 15 residues. CDR1 is LNHDA and CDR2 is SQIVND in the germline V gene (reference sequence). The V segment lost 5 bases and the J segment 5 bases; nucleotides outside the gene matches: 5. DNA of the CDR3: TGTGCCAGTAGTCTGGACAGGGGGGCGACCGGGGAGCTGTTTTTT. This translates into CASSLDRGATGELFF.

The V and J genes are TRBV19 and TRBJ2-7, with D possibly matching TRBD1 (6 bases). V was clipped by 3 bases and J by 5 bases, with 20 bases between them. The germline CDR1 and CDR2 sequences are LNHDA and SQIVND (reference sequence). The CDR3 runs 16 residues. This CDR3 is CASSILGQPRTHEQYF. In DNA, the CDR3 is TGTGCCAGTAGTATCCTAGGACAGCCGAGGACCCACGAGCAGTACTTC.

The chain couples TRBV5-6 to TRBJ2-1; perhaps TRBD1 as D (6 bases). The CDR3 loop spans 12 amino acids. Per germline, CDR1 SGHDT and CDR2 YYEEEE. The germline V and J ends were trimmed by 2 bases and 8 bases, with 8 bases remaining between them. CDR3 DNA: TGTGCCAGCAGCTTAAGGGGGTATGAGCAGTTCTTC. Translated, it gives CASSLRGYEQFF.

CDR3 bases: TGTGCCAGCAGCTTTGGGACAGGGGGAGGCTACACCTTC. Its protein product is CASSFGTGGGYTF. The chain combines TRBV5-6 with TRBJ1-2; 11 positions agree with TRBD1. Germline V gene data show CDR1 as SGHDT and CDR2 as YYEEEE. CDR3 size: 13 residues. Trimming took 2 bases from V and 8 from J; bases not matched to a gene: 2.

This rearrangement joins TRBV7-6 to TRBJ1-3; no clear D. The CDR3 sequence is 15 residues long. The V end lost 1 base, the J end lost 0 bases, and 7 bases lay between the germline ends. Per the germline V gene, CDR1 is SGHVS and CDR2 is FNYEAQ. As DNA, the CDR3 is TGTGCCAGCAGCTTAGTACAGAACTCTGGAAACACCATATATTTT. This encodes CASSLVQNSGNTIYF.

The chain has TRBV3-1 (or the pseudogene TRBV3-2) and TRBJ1-4; the D gene is possibly TRBD1 (6 bases). The CDR3 is 14 residues long. CDR1 is LGHDT, CDR2 YNNKEL, per germline (reference sequence). V was shortened by 5 bases and J by 5 bases, with 12 bases between the two germline ends. DNA of the CDR3: TGTGCCAGCAGCTCACAGGGCCCCAATGAAAAACTGTTTTTT. Residues: CASSSQGPNEKLFF.

The V call is TRBV4-2, the J call TRBJ1-6; 9 positions agree with TRBD1. V shed 1 base and J 5 bases; nucleotides not matched to a gene: 9. From germline, CDR1 is LGHNA and CDR2 YNFKEQ. This CDR3 comprises 18 residues. The CDR3 loop is CASSQGSTGGGNNSPLHF. CDR3 coding DNA: TGTGCCAGCAGCCAAGGTTCGACAGGGGGGGGTAATAATTCACCCCTCCACTTT.

The chain recombines TRBV7-9 with TRBJ2-7; 8 nucleotides agree with TRBD1. V dropped 5 bases and J dropped 3; count of bases not matched to a gene: 9. Germline values: CDR1 SEHNR, CDR2 FQNEAQ (reference sequence). The CDR3 consists of 15 residues. The CDR3 sequence: CASSPNSGTGYEQYF. As DNA, the CDR3 is TGTGCCAGCAGCCCAAATTCCGGGACAGGCTACGAGCAGTACTTC.

This chain links TRBV19 with TRBJ2-4; 8 bases line up with TRBD2. The V and J ends lost 3 bases and 6 bases, in that order; junction bases with no gene match: 10. The CDR3 totals 16 residues. Germline CDR1 reads LNHDA; CDR2 reads SQIVND (reference sequence). CDR3 loop: CASSIRTAGVGNIQYF. The CDR3 coding sequence is TGTGCCAGTAGTATCCGAACAGCGGGAGTGGGAAACATTCAGTACTTC.

The chain combines TRBV6-5 with TRBJ2-7; 8 bases match TRBD1. V gave up 8 bases and J gave up 0 bases; unmatched junction bases: 3. The germline V gene has CDR1 MNHEY and CDR2 SVGAGI. The CDR3 extends over 13 amino acids. CDR3 DNA: TGTGCCAGCGGACAGGGTGACTCCTACGAGCAGTACTTC. The encoded protein is CASGQGDSYEQYF.

The V gene is TRBV5-1, the J gene TRBJ2-1; 10 bases map to TRBD2. The V gene end was trimmed by 5 bases and the J gene end by 0 bases; junction bases not matched to a gene: 8. The CDR3 contains 17 residues. Germline V gene sequence: CDR1 SGHRS, CDR2 YFSETQ. The CDR3 loop reads CASRVAGGQSSYNEQFF. DNA of the CDR3: TGCGCCAGCAGGGTAGCGGGGGGACAGAGCTCCTACAATGAGCAGTTCTTC.

The chain links TRBV4-1 to TRBJ2-7; 13 bases are shared with TRBD2. J was trimmed by 4 bases and V by 5 bases; bases with no gene match: 5. CDR1 and CDR2 from the germline V gene are MGHRA and YSYEKL. The CDR3 is 15 amino acids. The CDR3 sequence: CASSYGTSGIYEQYF. The CDR3 region has the DNA TGCGCCAGCAGCTACGGGACTAGCGGGATTTACGAGCAGTACTTC.

The chain has TRBV7-9 and TRBJ2-7, with 8 bases identical to TRBD1. CDR3 length equals 15 residues. Germline V gene data show CDR1 as SEHNR and CDR2 as FQNEAQ (reference sequence). Losses at the gene ends were 3 bases for V and 6 bases for J; bases not matched to a gene: 10. The CDR3 loop reads CASSFETGVSGEQYF. For the CDR3, the DNA is TGTGCCAGCAGCTTCGAGACAGGGGTATCAGGCGAGCAGTACTTC.

This clone was seen once. The chain carries TRBV2 and TRBJ2-7; 9 nucleotides match TRBD1. CDR1 SNHLY and CDR2 FYNNEI come from the germline V gene. V was clipped by 3 bases and J by 4 bases; unmatched bases: 16. This CDR3 contains 18 residues. The CDR3 bases are TGTGCCAGCAGTGATCCGGGACAGGGTCCAGAAACGGGTTACGAGCAGTACTTC. It encodes CASSDPGQGPETGYEQYF.

The rearrangement joins TRBV5-6 to TRBJ1-1; D remains unclear. The germline gives CDR1 SGHDT, CDR2 YYEEEE. This CDR3 region has 14 residues. The germline V and J ends were trimmed by 5 bases and 4 bases, with 15 bases remaining between them. Written as DNA, the CDR3 is TGTGCCAGCAGACACACTCGGGAGATCACTGAAGCTTTCTTT. It encodes CASRHTREITEAFF.

The rearrangement uses TRBV29-1 and TRBJ1-2; TRBD1 agrees at 8 bases. The CDR3 totals 14 residues. Germline V gene lookup returns CDR1 SQVTM and CDR2 ANQGSEA. V dropped 4 bases and J dropped 1; count of bases not matched to a gene: 5. The CDR3 nucleotides are TGCAGCGTTGTGACAGGGGTCCTTAACTATGGCTACACCTTC. Amino acids: CSVVTGVLNYGYTF.

The chain couples TRBV11-2 to TRBJ2-1; possibly TRBD2 for D (6 bases). V lost 1 base to trimming and J lost 5 bases, with 18 bases between them. The CDR3 has 17 amino acids. Germline CDR1 and CDR2: SGHAT and FQNNGV. CDR3 bases: TGTGCCAGCAGCTTAGCAGCCGGGACTGGCCCTAACAATGAGCAGTTCTTC. Translation gives CASSLAAGTGPNNEQFF.

Notes on this clone: This sample includes further DNA sequences coding for the same CDR3. The chain uses TRBV19 and TRBJ1-6, with 7 nucleotides matching TRBD1. With V trimmed by 3 bases and J by 5 bases, 4 bases remained unmatched. Germline-derived CDR1 and CDR2 are LNHDA and SQIVND (reference sequence). CDR3 length equals 15 residues. The CDR3 is CASSIQQGDNSPLHF. CDR3 DNA sequence: TGTGCCAGTAGTATCCAGCAGGGGGATAATTCACCCCTCCACTTT.

This clone has more than one count but fewer than ten. The gene calls are TRBV19 and TRBJ2-1, with 8 bases that match TRBD2. The germline V gene has CDR1 LNHDA and CDR2 SQIVND (reference sequence). This CDR3 spans 15 amino acids. The trim removed 6 bases at V and 5 bases at J, leaving 9 bases unmatched. CDR3: CASRAPGLGHNEQFF. DNA for the CDR3: TGTGCCAGTAGGGCCCCGGGACTAGGCCACAATGAGCAGTTCTTC.